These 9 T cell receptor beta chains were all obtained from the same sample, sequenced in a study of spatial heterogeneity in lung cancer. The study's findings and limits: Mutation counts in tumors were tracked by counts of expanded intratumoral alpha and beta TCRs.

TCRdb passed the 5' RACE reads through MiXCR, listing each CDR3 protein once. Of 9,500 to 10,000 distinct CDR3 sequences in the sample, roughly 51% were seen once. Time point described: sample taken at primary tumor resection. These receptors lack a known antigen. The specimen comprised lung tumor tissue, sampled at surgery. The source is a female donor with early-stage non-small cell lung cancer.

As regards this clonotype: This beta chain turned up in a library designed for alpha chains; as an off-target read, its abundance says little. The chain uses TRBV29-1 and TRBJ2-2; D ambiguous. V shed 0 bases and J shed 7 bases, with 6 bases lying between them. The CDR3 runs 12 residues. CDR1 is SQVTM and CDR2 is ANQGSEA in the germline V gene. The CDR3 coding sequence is TGCAGCGTTGAAGACTGGGGCGGGGAGCTGTTTTTT. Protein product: CSVEDWGGELFF.

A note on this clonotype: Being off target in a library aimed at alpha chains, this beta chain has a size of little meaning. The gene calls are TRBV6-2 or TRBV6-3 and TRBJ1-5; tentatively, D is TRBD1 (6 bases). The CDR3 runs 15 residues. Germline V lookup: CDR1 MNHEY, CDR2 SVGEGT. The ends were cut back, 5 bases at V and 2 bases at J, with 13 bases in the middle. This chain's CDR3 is CASSKIQGGNQPQHF. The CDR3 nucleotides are TGTGCCAGCAGTAAGATACAGGGCGGCAATCAGCCCCAGCATTTT.

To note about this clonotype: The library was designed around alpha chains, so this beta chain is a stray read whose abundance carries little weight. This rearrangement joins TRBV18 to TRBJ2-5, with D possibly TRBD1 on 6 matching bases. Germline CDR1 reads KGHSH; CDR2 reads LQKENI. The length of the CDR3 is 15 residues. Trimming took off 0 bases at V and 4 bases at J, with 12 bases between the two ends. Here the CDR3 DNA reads TGTGCCAGCTCACCACCGATGGGGGCTGGAGAGACCCAGTACTTC. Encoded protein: CASSPPMGAGETQYF.

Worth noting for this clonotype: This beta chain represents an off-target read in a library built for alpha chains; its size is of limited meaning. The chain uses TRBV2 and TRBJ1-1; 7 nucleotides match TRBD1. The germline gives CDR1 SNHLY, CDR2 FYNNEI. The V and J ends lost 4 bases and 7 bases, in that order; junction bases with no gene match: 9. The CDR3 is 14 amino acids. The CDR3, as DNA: TGTGCCAGCAGTGTTTTTGGAGGACAGGTTGAAGCTTTCTTT. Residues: CASSVFGGQVEAFF.

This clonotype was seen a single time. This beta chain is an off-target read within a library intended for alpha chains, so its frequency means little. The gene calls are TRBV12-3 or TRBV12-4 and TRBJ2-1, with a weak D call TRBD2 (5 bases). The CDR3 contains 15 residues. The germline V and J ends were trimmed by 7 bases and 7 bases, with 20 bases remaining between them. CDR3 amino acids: CASIQQESGGNEQFF. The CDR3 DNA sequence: TGTGCCAGCATTCAGCAGGAGTCAGGAGGTAATGAGCAGTTCTTC.

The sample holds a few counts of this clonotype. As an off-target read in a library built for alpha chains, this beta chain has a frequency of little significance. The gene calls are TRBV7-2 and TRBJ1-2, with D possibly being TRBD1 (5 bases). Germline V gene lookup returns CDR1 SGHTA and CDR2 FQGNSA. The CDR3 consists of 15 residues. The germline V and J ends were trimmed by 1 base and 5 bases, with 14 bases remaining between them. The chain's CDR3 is CASSLGQQVFYGYTF. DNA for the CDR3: TGTGCCAGCAGCTTAGGACAACAGGTCTTTTATGGCTACACCTTC.

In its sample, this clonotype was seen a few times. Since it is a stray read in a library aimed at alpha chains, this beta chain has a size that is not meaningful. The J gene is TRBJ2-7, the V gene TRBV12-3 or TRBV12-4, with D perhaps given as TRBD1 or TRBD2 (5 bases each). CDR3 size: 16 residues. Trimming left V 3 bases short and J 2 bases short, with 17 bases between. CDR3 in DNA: TGTGCCAGCAGTTTTGGCTGGAGGCAGGGAGCCTACGAGCAGTACTTC. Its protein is CASSFGWRQGAYEQYF.

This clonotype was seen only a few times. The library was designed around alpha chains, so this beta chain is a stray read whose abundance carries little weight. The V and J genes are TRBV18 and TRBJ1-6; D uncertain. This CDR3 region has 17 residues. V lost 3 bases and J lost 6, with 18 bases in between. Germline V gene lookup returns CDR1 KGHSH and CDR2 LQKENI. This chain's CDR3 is CASSPSGYQGVNSPLHF. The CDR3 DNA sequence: TGTGCCAGCTCACCTTCGGGGTATCAAGGCGTTAATTCACCCCTCCACTTT. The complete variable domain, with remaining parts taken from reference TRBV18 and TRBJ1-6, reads NAGVMQNPRHLVRRRGQEARLRCSPMKGHSHVYWYRQLPEEGLKFMVYLQKENIIDESGMPKERFSAEFPKEGPSILRIQQVVRGDSAAYFCASSPSGYQGVNSPLHFGNGTRLTVT.

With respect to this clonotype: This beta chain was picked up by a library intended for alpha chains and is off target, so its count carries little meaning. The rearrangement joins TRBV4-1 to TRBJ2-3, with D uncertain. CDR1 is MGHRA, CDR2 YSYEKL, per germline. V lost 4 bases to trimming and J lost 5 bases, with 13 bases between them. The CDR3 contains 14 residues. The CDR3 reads CASSPRPQGDTQYF. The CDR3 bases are TGCGCCAGCAGCCCCCGGCCACAAGGAGATACGCAGTATTTT.